The T cell receptor (beta chain) under discussion was sequenced for a study of human T cells and chemical hapten exposure. Notes on the study in general: Each of the donors had alopecia, so their immune responses may not resemble those of healthy people. PT1 expanded TCR numbers rose with patch test score.

Sample time point: pre-sensitization, week 0. Treatment defined: therapeutic diphenylcyclopropenone sensitization with weekly scalp DPC. At patch-test visits, sampling came before the patch test. Unseparated into fractions, whole blood served as the source from which total RNA was extracted. TCRdb re-called the RACE reads with MiXCR, one entry per CDR3 protein. The table records some 59,000 distinct CDR3 sequences, around 11% of them present only once. CDR3 length: 15 residues. CDR1 is SQVTM and CDR2 is ANQGSEA in the germline V gene. V lost 6 bases, J lost 0 bases, and 17 bases lay in between. This clonotype was seen many times. Its antigen remains unknown.

The TCR sequence derives from a woman between 40 and 50 years old with alopecia areata. Some clones in this sample may be carry-over from other donors' samples. The source was whole blood, collected in connection with sensitization to the hapten diphenylcyclopropenone (DPC). The V and J genes are TRBV29-1 and TRBJ2-5; D may be TRBD1 or TRBD2 (5 bases each). The CDR3 loop reads CSVFGAQGYQETQYF. The DNA for the CDR3 is TGCAGCGTGTTCGGGGCTCAAGGATACCAAGAGACCCAGTACTTC.